This TCR beta chain is drawn from a study of CD8+ T cells in alopecia areata. Study-level background: A regimen of oral tofacitinib, 5 to 10 mg twice daily, was given to treated patients. Whole-study findings and limits: There were many expanded lesional clones persisting in scalp and blood during tofacitinib. One nonresponder leaves baseline CD8+ expansion's link to response uncertain. Scalp samples also yield sequences from resident alphabeta T cells of normal skin.

Treatment denoted: oral pan-JAK inhibitor, 5-10 mg twice daily. Extracted from the samples, RNA was reverse transcribed into cDNA to serve as the sequencing template. TCRdb's table, derived via immunoSEQ multiplex PCR, lists solely in-frame clones and lacks some. Here the sample spans more than 110,000 clones, about four fifths being singletons. As concerns this clone: Its antigen is not known.

Trimming took off 0 bases at V and 3 bases at J, with 14 bases between the two ends. Germline loops: CDR1 MGHDK, CDR2 SYGVNS. The CDR3 extends over 16 amino acids. J is TRBJ2-5 and V is TRBV25-1; TRBD1 is a possible D gene (5 bases). The sample here was CD8+ T cells sorted from blood, taken at week 4, from a patient treated with tofacitinib. The source is a human donor with alopecia areata. The CDR3, as DNA: TGTGCCAGCAGTGAATATAGGGGCCAGAGGAAAGAGACCCAGTACTTC. Translating it yields CASSEYRGQRKETQYF.